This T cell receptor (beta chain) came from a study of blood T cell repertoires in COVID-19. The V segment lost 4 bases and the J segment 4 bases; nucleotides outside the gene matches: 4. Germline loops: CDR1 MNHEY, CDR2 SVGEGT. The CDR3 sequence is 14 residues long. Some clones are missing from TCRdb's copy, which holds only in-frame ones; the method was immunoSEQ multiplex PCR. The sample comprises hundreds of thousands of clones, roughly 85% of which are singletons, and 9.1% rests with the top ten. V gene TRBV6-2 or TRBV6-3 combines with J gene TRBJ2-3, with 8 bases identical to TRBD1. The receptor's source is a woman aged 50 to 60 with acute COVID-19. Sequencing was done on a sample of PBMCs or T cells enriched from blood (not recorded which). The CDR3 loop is CASSFDRGADTQYF. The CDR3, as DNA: TGTGCCAGCAGTTTCGACAGGGGAGCAGATACGCAGTATTTT.